Below, 26 T cell receptor beta chains from the same sample are listed, as sequenced in a study of glioma-infiltrating T cells (dated by TCRdb to the mid-2010s). Reads for this sample came from an Illumina MiSeq. The iRepertoire nested amplicon-rescue multiplex PCR (arm-PCR) platform was used to amplify TCR alpha and beta CDR3 regions from RNA. In-frame beta chains were kept once TCRdb had trimmed the public reads at Q25 with fastp and called clones with MiXCR. Duplicate CDR3 protein sequences are folded into a single record with the most common DNA and genes. Across this sample there are about 140,000 distinct CDR3 sequences, with about two fifths seen only once. The ten biggest clones cover around 20% of the sample. Source material: glioma tissue, nonneoplastic brain tissue, or PBMCs (not recorded which). The origin of the receptors is a human donor with low-grade glioma or glioblastoma, undergoing nonglioma brain surgery, or in good health (not recorded which).

The V call is TRBV6-6, the J call TRBJ1-6; the D is unclear. V was clipped by 0 bases and J by 6 bases, with 12 bases between them. CDR1 and CDR2 from the germline V gene are MNHNY and SVGAGI (reference sequence). CDR3 length: 16 amino acids. The CDR3 is CASSYSETKCNSPLHF. Written as DNA, the CDR3 is TGTGCCAGCAGTTACTCGGAGACAAAATGTAATTCACCCCTCCACTTT.

This clonotype was seen only a few times. The chain is built from TRBV20-1 and TRBJ2-1; no clear D gene. Germline CDR1 reads DFQATT; CDR2 reads SNEGSKA (reference sequence). Trimming took 0 bases from V and 6 from J, leaving 6 bases between them. This CDR3 comprises 12 residues. CDR3 coding DNA: TGCAGTGCTAGAGATCGTGTCAATGAGCAGTTCTTC. It yields the protein CSARDRVNEQFF.

The chain employs TRBV20-1 and TRBJ2-1; the match to TRBD2 covers 11 bases. The CDR3 is 14 residues long. Germline-derived CDR1 and CDR2 are DFQATT and SNEGSKA (reference sequence). V lost 4 bases, J lost 8 bases, and 7 bases stayed unmatched. The CDR3 protein is CSATGTSGYHEQFF. As DNA, the CDR3 is TGCAGTGCTACGGGGACTAGCGGTTACCATGAGCAGTTCTTC.

This clonotype appeared a few times. V is TRBV20-1 and J is TRBJ1-5, with 8 bases identical to TRBD1. From germline, CDR1 is DFQATT and CDR2 SNEGSKA (reference sequence). The CDR3 consists of 14 residues. The CDR3 nucleotides are TGCAGCACCACAGACAGGGGTATCAATCAGCCCCAGCATTTT. Amino acid sequence: CSTTDRGINQPQHF.

This clonotype was counted a few times. V gene TRBV6-2 or TRBV6-3 combines with J gene TRBJ2-5; TRBD1 matches at 9 bases. This CDR3 region has 14 residues. Per germline, CDR1 MNHEY and CDR2 SVGEGT. Germline trimming cut 6 bases from V and 5 bases from J; bases unmatched to any gene: 7. CDR3 nucleotide sequence: TGTGCCAGCAGCCCTGACAGGGGGTACGAGACCCAGTACTTC. It encodes CASSPDRGYETQYF.

This clonotype was seen at least ten times. For the CDR3, the DNA is TGTGCCAGCGCTGGGACAGGGAGGCTGGGTAGCAATCAGCCCCAGCATTTT. This sequence encodes CASAGTGRLGSNQPQHF. The genes are TRBV27 and TRBJ1-5; TRBD1 agrees at 9 bases. The CDR3 has 17 residues. CDR1 and CDR2 (germline): MNHEY, SMNVEV (reference sequence). The trim removed 8 bases at V and 0 bases at J, leaving 11 bases unmatched.

In its sample, this clonotype was seen a few times. V is TRBV4-1 and J is TRBJ1-3; D is ambiguous. The ends were cut back, 0 bases at V and 4 bases at J, with 10 bases in the middle. Germline V gives CDR1 MGHRA, CDR2 YSYEKL. The CDR3 runs to 15 residues. The CDR3 sequence is CASSQEMSGGNTIYF. The CDR3 DNA sequence: TGCGCCAGCAGCCAAGAAATGAGTGGAGGAAACACCATATATTTT.

The CDR3 loop is CAWNETQYF. The CDR3 DNA is TGTGCCTGGAATGAGACCCAGTACTTC. V gene TRBV7-3 combines with J gene TRBJ2-5; unclear D gene. The germline gives CDR1 SGHTA, CDR2 FQGTGA. Trimming removed 11 bases from V and 5 bases from J, with 6 bases in between. There are 9 residues in the CDR3.

The chain employs TRBV4-1 and TRBJ2-3; a weak D match, TRBD1 (5 bases). The V end was cut by 3 bases, the J end by 1 base, with 8 bases between. The CDR3 spans 14 residues. The V gene's germline CDR1 is MGHRA and CDR2 YSYEKL. In DNA, the CDR3 is TGCGCCAGCAGCCAGGTGGGGCGCACAGATACGCAGTATTTT. Its protein product is CASSQVGRTDTQYF.

The chain recombines TRBV28 with TRBJ2-3, with 11 bases aligning to TRBD2. V gave up 5 bases and J gave up 4 bases; unmatched junction bases: 5. CDR1 MDHEN and CDR2 SYDVKM come from the germline V gene. CDR3 size: 15 residues. CDR3 sequence: CASSVAGGGADTQYF. The CDR3 nucleotides are TGTGCCAGCAGTGTAGCGGGAGGGGGGGCAGATACGCAGTATTTT.

V gene TRBV27 combines with J gene TRBJ2-1; no firm D call. Deletions cut 8 bases from V and 0 bases from J, with 11 bases between. CDR1 is MNHEY and CDR2 is SMNVEV in the germline V gene (reference sequence). There are 14 residues in the CDR3. CDR3 sequence (DNA): TGTGCCAGCCATCAGGCCATCTCCTACAATGAGCAGTTCTTC. Translated: CASHQAISYNEQFF.

This clonotype turned up a few times. V and J are TRBV6-1 and TRBJ2-3; the match to TRBD2 covers 12 bases. Germline CDR1 is MNHNS and CDR2 is SASEGT. There are 21 residues in the CDR3. The V and J ends lost 6 bases and 0 bases, in that order; junction bases with no gene match: 19. In nucleotides, the CDR3 is TGTGCCAGCAGCCCGAATTTACCTGGACTAGCGGGGCGACATAGCACAGATACGCAGTATTTT. Protein product: CASSPNLPGLAGRHSTDTQYF.

The chain is built from TRBV28 and TRBJ1-5, with D uncertain. Trimming removed 8 bases at V and 7 bases at J, with 12 bases between. The CDR3 covers 12 residues. Germline V gene sequence: CDR1 MDHEN, CDR2 SYDVKM. CDR3 loop: CASGRLTQPQHF. The CDR3 DNA follows: TGTGCCAGCGGGCGACTGACCCAGCCCCAGCATTTT. The entire variable domain, with the rest obtained from reference TRBV28 and TRBJ1-5, is as follows: DVKVTQSSRYLVKRTGEKVFLECVQDMDHENMFWYRQDPGLGLRLIYFSYDVKMKEKGDIPEGYSVSREKKERFSLILESASTNQTSMYLCASGRLTQPQHFGDGTRLSIL.

This clonotype was seen more than once but under ten times. The V and J genes are TRBV6-1 and TRBJ2-1, with TRBD2 matching 9 bases. The CDR3 sequence is 15 residues long. J lost 8 bases, V lost 6 bases, and 11 bases had no gene match. Germline V gene lookup returns CDR1 MNHNS and CDR2 SASEGT. The CDR3 nucleotides are TGTGCCAGCAGCGACAGGGCGGGAGGGAGCGATGAGCAGTTCTTC. Translated, it gives CASSDRAGGSDEQFF.

The sample holds a few counts of this clonotype. V is TRBV24-1 and J is TRBJ2-5, with 7 positions matching TRBD2. Germline loops: CDR1 KGHDR, CDR2 SFDVKD. The CDR3 contains 15 residues. With V trimmed by 5 bases and J by 1 base, 6 bases remained unmatched. The CDR3 sequence: CATSATSGGQETQYF. The DNA of the CDR3 is TGTGCCACCAGTGCTACTTCGGGGGGCCAAGAGACCCAGTACTTC.

This chain joins TRBV29-1 and TRBJ1-1; D remains unclear. Trimming cost V 3 bases and J 7 bases, with 9 bases left between them. The CDR3 covers 11 residues. CDR1 SQVTM and CDR2 ANQGSEA come from the germline V gene. For the CDR3, the DNA is TGCAGCGTTGAGCGGGCTGGTGAAGCTTTCTTT. It yields the protein CSVERAGEAFF.

This clonotype was seen more than once but under ten times. This rearrangement joins TRBV20-1 to TRBJ1-5, with D possibly being TRBD1 (5 bases). The V gene lost 3 bases and the J gene lost 1 base, with 7 bases spanning the gap. Germline CDR1 reads DFQATT; CDR2 reads SNEGSKA (reference sequence). CDR3 length equals 13 residues. For the CDR3, the DNA is TGCAGTGCTAGCGCAGGGAGCAATCAGCCCCAGCATTTT. It translates to CSASAGSNQPQHF.

J is TRBJ2-1 and V is TRBV12-3 or TRBV12-4; TRBD2 might be the D (6 bases). V shed 2 bases and J shed 6 bases, with 8 bases lying between them. The CDR3 contains 13 residues. CDR3 sequence reads: CASSLRGGNEQFF. CDR3 nucleotides: TGTGCCAGCAGTTTAAGGGGAGGCAATGAGCAGTTCTTC.

This chain joins TRBV7-9 and TRBJ2-7, with 9 bases matching TRBD1. Trimming cost V 3 bases and J 1 base; bases outside gene matches: 4. Germline V gives CDR1 SEHNR, CDR2 FQNEAQ (reference sequence). This CDR3 has 15 residues. For the CDR3, the DNA is TGTGCCAGCAGCTTCCAGACAGGGGGATCCTACGAGCAGTACTTC. Translation gives CASSFQTGGSYEQYF.

This rearrangement joins TRBV5-4 to TRBJ2-1; 7 nucleotides agree with TRBD2. This CDR3 has 15 residues. Germline loops: CDR1 SGHNT, CDR2 YYREEE (reference sequence). J gave up 6 bases and V 1 base, and 7 bases lay outside the gene matches. The CDR3 is CASSLFAGVVNEQFF. CDR3 bases: TGTGCCAGCAGCTTGTTTGCGGGAGTCGTCAATGAGCAGTTCTTC. The whole variable domain, filled in from reference TRBV5-4 and TRBJ2-1, reads ETGVTQSPTHLIKTRGQQVTLRCSSQSGHNTVSWYQQALGQGPQFIFQYYREEENGRGNFPPRFSGLQFPNYSSELNVNALELDDSALYLCASSLFAGVVNEQFFGPGTRLTVL.

The rearrangement uses TRBV6-1 and TRBJ1-1; D ambiguous. CDR3 length: 11 residues. The V and J ends lost 5 bases and 11 bases respectively, with 12 bases between them. The V gene's germline CDR1 is MNHNS and CDR2 SASEGT. For the CDR3, the DNA is TGTGCCAGCAGTAACCACCTTACGGCTTTCTTT. As protein: CASSNHLTAFF.

This clonotype has at least ten counts. The chain employs TRBV7-2 and TRBJ2-3; possible D gene TRBD1, 6 bases. V gave up 2 bases and J gave up 2 bases, with 11 bases separating them. CDR3 length equals 15 residues. The germline CDR1 and CDR2 sequences are SGHTA and FQGNSA. CDR3: CASSLPTGFTDTQYF. The DNA of the CDR3 is TGTGCCAGCAGCTTACCGACAGGCTTCACAGATACGCAGTATTTT.

The chain combines TRBV12-3 or TRBV12-4 with TRBJ2-2; D remains ambiguous. The CDR3 is 13 residues long. Deletions cut 3 bases from V and 8 bases from J, with 10 bases between. CDR3: CASSFKGLGELFF. The CDR3 bases are TGTGCCAGCAGTTTTAAAGGTTTAGGGGAGCTGTTTTTT.

V usage is TRBV28 and J usage is TRBJ2-3, with D uncertain. This CDR3 region has 17 residues. Germline V CDR1 and CDR2: MDHEN, SYDVKM. The V end lost 3 bases, the J end lost 2 bases, and 18 bases lay between the germline ends. CDR3 nucleotides: TGTGCCAGCAGTTTGGGCGGCTACCCCTCCCACACAGATACGCAGTATTTT. Translated: CASSLGGYPSHTDTQYF.

This clonotype has more than one count but fewer than ten. This may arise from a read error, as a much more abundant clone is one base away. The chain uses TRBV7-8 and TRBJ2-5; perhaps TRBD1 as D (5 bases). This CDR3 spans 14 amino acids. Germline V gene data show CDR1 as SGHVS and CDR2 as FQNEAQ. Here the CDR3 reads CAGSPQGPIQTQYF. CDR3 nucleotide sequence: TGTGCCGGCAGCCCGCAGGGCCCTATACAGACCCAGTACTTC.

This clonotype has more than one count but fewer than ten. The chain is built from TRBV4-3 and TRBJ2-1; unclear D gene. The CDR3 covers 16 residues. Germline CDR1 LGHNA, CDR2 YSLEER. Between the trimmed V and J ends, which lost 2 bases and 0 bases, there was a span of 11 bases. In DNA form, the CDR3 reads TGCGCCAGCAGCCAAAGTCCTGGCGACTCCTACAATGAGCAGTTCTTC. Its protein is CASSQSPGDSYNEQFF.